Listed below are T cell receptor beta chains from one sample, sequenced in a study of T cells in Graves' hyperthyroidism and ophthalmopathy. Each CDR3 protein gets one entry after TCRdb re-called the multiplex PCR reads with MiXCR. The sample includes about 280,000 distinct CDR3 sequences, around a quarter of them seen just once. The material sequenced was blood. The receptors were gathered from a man in his forties or fifties with Graves' hyperthyroidism that later progressed to Graves' ophthalmopathy. The CDR3 runs from the conserved cysteine through the conserved F or W. The D gene is left open where the match is weak. Expanded clones are given a class, and other clones once, few, many or no size at all.

TRBV24-1	TRBJ1-5	.	many	CATSDSDTSSNQPQHF	TGTGCCACCAGTGATTCCGACACAAGTAGCAATCAGCCCCAGCATTTT
TRBV20-1	TRBJ2-7	.	.	CSASLVRIDEQYF	TGCAGTGCTAGTTTAGTTAGAATCGACGAGCAGTACTTC
TRBV12-3/TRBV12-4	TRBJ1-2	.	many	CASSSNPGRHRRYGYTF	TGTGCCAGCAGTTCGAACCCTGGCAGGCACCGACGTTATGGCTACACCTTC
TRBV2	TRBJ1-3	.	many	CASSRGRRSAGNTIYF	TGTGCCAGCAGCCGGGGGCGCCGGTCAGCTGGAAACACCATATATTTT
TRBV5-1	TRBJ1-1	.	many	CASSAIGITEAFF	TGCGCCAGCAGCGCAATAGGGATCACTGAAGCTTTCTTT
TRBV12-3/TRBV12-4	TRBJ2-2	.	many	CASSFVGSTGELFF	TGTGCCAGCAGTTTCGTGGGGTCCACCGGGGAGCTGTTTTTT
TRBV6-1	TRBJ1-1	.	.	CASSEWQLLEAFF	TGTGCCAGCAGTGAGTGGCAGCTCCTTGAAGCTTTCTTT
TRBV28	TRBJ2-5	.	.	CASSLDSLMGETQYF	TGTGCCAGCAGTTTAGACAGCCTGATGGGGGAGACCCAGTACTTC
TRBV6-1	TRBJ2-4	.	many	CASSAGLAKNIQYF	TGTGCCAGCAGTGCGGGACTAGCCAAAAACATTCAGTACTTC
TRBV6-2/TRBV6-3	TRBJ1-5	TRBD1	many	CASSYSDRENNQPQHF	TGTGCCAGCAGTTACTCAGACAGGGAGAACAATCAGCCCCAGCATTTT
TRBV19	TRBJ2-4	.	few	CASSIAGNIQYF	TGTGCCAGTAGTATCGCAGGAAACATTCAGTACTTC
TRBV28	TRBJ2-7	.	many	CASSSTGQNLRDEQYF	TGTGCCAGCAGTTCCACGGGACAAAATCTAAGGGACGAGCAGTACTTC
TRBV6-1	TRBJ2-7	TRBD2	many	CASMKAGGRYEQYF	TGTGCCAGCATGAAAGCGGGAGGGCGATACGAGCAGTACTTC
TRBV7-3	TRBJ2-5	TRBD2	many	CASSLTGHGLAGLGTQYF	TGTGCCAGCAGCTTAACGGGTCATGGACTAGCGGGACTAGGGACCCAGTACTTC
TRBV27	TRBJ2-3	.	many	CASSPFSTTDTQYF	TGTGCCAGCAGCCCTTTTAGCACCACAGATACGCAGTATTTT
TRBV6-2/TRBV6-3	TRBJ2-7	TRBD2	.	CASSGGGIRYEQYF	TGTGCCAGCTCCGGGGGGGGCATTCGCTACGAGCAGTACTTC
TRBV19	TRBJ1-2	.	many	CASSIGWSNYGYTF	TGTGCCAGTAGTATTGGATGGTCTAACTATGGCTACACCTTC
TRBV10-3	TRBJ1-1	.	many	CATVRDPQGAEAFF	TGTGCCACGGTTAGGGATCCCCAAGGCGCTGAAGCTTTCTTT
TRBV6-1	TRBJ2-5	TRBD2	.	CASSEEPSGTETQYF	TGTGCCAGCAGTGAAGAACCTAGCGGGACGGAGACCCAGTACTTC
TRBV4-1	TRBJ2-4	.	.	CASSPARDIQYF	TGCGCCAGCAGCCCCGCACGGGACATTCAGTACTTC
TRBV12-3/TRBV12-4	TRBJ2-5	TRBD2	.	CASSLEAGSGETQYF	TGTGCCAGCAGTTTAGAAGCGGGATCAGGGGAGACCCAGTACTTC
TRBV12-3/TRBV12-4	TRBJ2-6	.	many	CASSFRGGSGANVLTF	TGTGCCAGCAGTTTTAGGGGTGGGTCTGGGGCCAACGTCCTGACTTTC
TRBV7-2	TRBJ2-2	TRBD2	.	CASSGLVTGELFF	TGTGCCAGCAGCGGACTAGTTACCGGGGAGCTGTTTTTT
TRBV5-1	TRBJ2-7	TRBD1	many	CASSFGSGQGNEQYF	TGCGCCAGCAGCTTTGGGTCAGGACAGGGGAACGAGCAGTACTTC
TRBV3-1	TRBJ2-7	.	many	CASSQDDPSEQYF	TGTGCCAGCAGCCAAGATGACCCCTCAGAGCAGTACTTC
TRBV19	TRBJ1-1	.	many	CASSMGWVEAFF	TGTGCCAGTAGTATGGGATGGGTGGAAGCTTTCTTT
TRBV12-3/TRBV12-4	TRBJ2-5	.	many	CASSPSSGRETQYF	TGTGCCAGCAGTCCAAGCTCGGGGAGAGAGACCCAGTACTTC
TRBV11-2	TRBJ2-5	TRBD2	.	CASSPYLAGEETQYF	TGCGCCAGCAGCCCTTATCTAGCGGGAGAAGAGACCCAGTACTTC
TRBV10-3	TRBJ2-5	.	many	CAISGQERETQYF	TGTGCCATCAGCGGACAAGAGCGAGAGACCCAGTACTTC
TRBV20-1	TRBJ1-1	.	many	CSARDRPTVNTEAFF	TGCAGTGCTAGAGATCGGCCGACAGTGAACACTGAAGCTTTCTTT
TRBV11-2	TRBJ2-7	TRBD2	.	CASSFSGLNSYEQYF	TGTGCCAGCAGCTTTTCGGGACTAAATTCCTACGAGCAGTACTTC
TRBV10-3	TRBJ1-1	.	many	CAISEASFKVNTEAFF	TGTGCCATCAGTGAGGCCTCTTTTAAGGTGAACACTGAAGCTTTCTTT
TRBV12-3/TRBV12-4	TRBJ2-7	TRBD2	.	CASSGLAGGLREQYF	TGTGCCAGCAGTGGACTAGCGGGAGGGTTGCGGGAGCAGTACTTC
TRBV9	TRBJ2-2	.	many	CASSASGSNTGELFF	TGTGCCAGCAGCGCGAGCGGCTCGAACACCGGGGAGCTGTTTTTT
TRBV6-1	TRBJ1-5	.	.	CASSEPPSGRPQHF	TGTGCCAGCAGTGAACCCCCCTCAGGGAGGCCCCAGCATTTT
TRBV28	TRBJ1-2	.	few	CASSGVGYGYTF	TGTGCCAGCAGCGGGGTTGGTTATGGCTACACCTTC
TRBV12-3/TRBV12-4	TRBJ2-7	.	many	CASSFPAGLGLGEQYF	TGTGCCAGCAGTTTCCCCGCGGGGCTAGGTTTGGGCGAGCAGTACTTC
TRBV12-3/TRBV12-4	TRBJ2-6	.	many	CASSPMAAGANVLTF	TGTGCCAGCAGCCCGATGGCGGCTGGGGCCAACGTCCTGACTTTC
TRBV6-1	TRBJ1-2	TRBD1	few	CASSTLPGQGNYGYTF	TGTGCCAGCAGTACCTTACCCGGACAGGGGAACTATGGCTACACCTTC
TRBV3-1	TRBJ1-1	.	many	CASSPITNTEAFF	TGTGCCAGCAGCCCCATTACCAACACTGAAGCTTTCTTT
TRBV11-2	TRBJ2-2	TRBD2	.	CASSFLAGGPGTGELFF	TGTGCCAGCAGCTTCCTAGCGGGAGGGCCGGGAACCGGGGAGCTGTTTTTT
TRBV12-3/TRBV12-4	TRBJ1-1	.	many	CATLQGQPDHGEAFF	TGTGCCACCTTGCAAGGACAGCCCGACCATGGTGAAGCTTTCTTT
TRBV10-1	TRBJ1-1	.	many	CASSEGQFGAGRTEAFF	TGCGCCAGCAGTGAGGGACAATTCGGGGCAGGACGGACTGAAGCTTTCTTT
TRBV6-5	TRBJ2-4	TRBD1	many	CATSGTGGAGAKNIQYF	TGTGCCACCTCCGGGACAGGGGGCGCTGGGGCCAAAAACATTCAGTACTTC
TRBV10-2	TRBJ2-7	TRBD1	many	CGTRQGPYEQYF	TGCGGGACTCGACAGGGACCCTACGAGCAGTACTTC
TRBV11-2	TRBJ2-2	TRBD1	.	CASSRTGIGGELFF	TGTGCCAGCAGCCGGACAGGGATTGGCGGGGAGCTGTTTTTT
TRBV27	TRBJ2-6	.	many	CASSFAPEAGANVLTF	TGTGCCAGCAGTTTTGCCCCGGAGGCGGGGGCCAACGTCCTGACTTTC